This T cell receptor (beta chain) was obtained from a study of blood T cells in healthy people across ages (dated by TCRdb to about 2015). Context from the whole study: In model experiments, template switching captured about one uniquely barcoded TCR beta cDNA molecule for every two T cells. The study measured age-related changes in TCR beta repertoire diversity using deep sequencing normalized with unique cDNA molecular identifiers. The donors were split into four age groups: young (average about 15 years), middle-aged (about 40), aged (62) and long-lived (approximately 89). To avoid experimental bias, donors of different ages were spread randomly across the sequencing lanes. The study analyzed two additional independent replicas of 1 million unique cDNA reads from the same blood draw for two donors, one aged 18 to 30 and one aged 80 or older. The paper as a whole reports these results and caveats: Compared with the aged group, the long-lived group had more naive CD4+ T cells, fewer expanded clones and increased TCR diversity, a pattern suggesting age selection. Because profiling used bulk unsorted PBMCs, naive and antigen-experienced compartments could not be compared conclusively. Because the CMV infection status of the donors was unknown, age-related changes in expanded clonotypes may potentially have been confounded. As age increased, observed TCR beta diversity per million T cells dropped in a roughly linear way, and a significant reduction was already evident by age 40. A strong correlation was found between observed TCR beta diversity and the percentage of naive T cells measured by flow cytometry. Estimates of total diversity based on one million sequenced T cells were regarded as lower bounds and as underestimates.

In the case of this clonotype: The antigen this receptor binds is unknown. Base qualities are not at hand, and no much larger clone is one base apart.

Libraries were built with 5' RACE. The data were produced on an Illumina HiSeq 2500. A second PCR of 7 to 11 cycles was performed with a sample-barcoded 5' primer and a J-beta primer mix. A template-switch 5' adaptor carrying 12 random nucleotides introduced a unique molecular identifier onto each TCR beta cDNA molecule. Each sample yielded at least 2.5 million CDR3-containing paired-end reads. First-strand cDNA was synthesized from all RNA with the Mint cDNA synthesis kit, primed by a TRBC-specific oligonucleotide. All cDNA was treated with uracil-DNA glycosylase and then went through a first 18-cycle PCR with the universal primers M1SS and BC2_uni_R. For the original study's pipeline: Each sample was normalized by randomly selecting 1 million high-quality reads, each carrying a distinct molecular identifier. Instead of being binned into consensus sequences, reads with shared molecular identifiers were discarded. MiTCR, run with a Q25 quality threshold and the strictest error-elimination algorithm, handled CDR3 identification, clonotype clustering and error correction. A nonparametric unseen species model with Euler transformation was used to estimate a lower bound on total TCR beta diversity. The raw public data were reprocessed by TCRdb itself: fastp quality trimming at Q25, MiXCR clonotype calling, in-frame beta chains only. Each CDR3 protein gets just one entry, which takes the most common genes and DNA from the rows behind it. TCRdb's processing, not the authors', yielded these V and J calls. Here the sample has about 970,000 distinct CDR3 sequences; 51% occur a single time. About 21% of the sample goes to the ten largest clones.

Systemically healthy Caucasian individuals from Russia, 39 in total and aged about 6 to 95 years, were included as donors. Each donor gave roughly 11 milliliters of peripheral blood, drawn into EDTA-treated Vacutainer tubes. PBMCs were isolated by Ficoll-Paque density-gradient centrifugation, with at least 6 million obtained per sample. Total RNA was extracted from PBMCs with Trizol reagent, with at least 5 micrograms obtained per sample. For every donor, flow cytometry on a PBMC aliquot measured the percentage of naive CD45RAhigh/CD27high T cells. V is pared back by 11 bases and J by 0 bases, with 16 bases lying between the germline termini. Inclusive of the bounding cysteine and phenylalanine, the CDR3 is 14 residues long. The sequence is cut down to CDR3 DNA, 42 bases in frame from base 1. CDR1 is given as SNHLY and CDR2 as FYNNEI, both from the germline V gene.

In this chain, TRBV2 is recombined with TRBJ1-1; the best D guess is TRBD1, with 5 bases matching. Material: blood. This receptor was taken from a woman aged 55 to 70 in good health. CDR3 protein: CAGALSSMNTEAFF. The nucleotide sequence is given as TGTGCCGGGGCACTATCCTCGATGAACACTGAAGCTTTCTTT.